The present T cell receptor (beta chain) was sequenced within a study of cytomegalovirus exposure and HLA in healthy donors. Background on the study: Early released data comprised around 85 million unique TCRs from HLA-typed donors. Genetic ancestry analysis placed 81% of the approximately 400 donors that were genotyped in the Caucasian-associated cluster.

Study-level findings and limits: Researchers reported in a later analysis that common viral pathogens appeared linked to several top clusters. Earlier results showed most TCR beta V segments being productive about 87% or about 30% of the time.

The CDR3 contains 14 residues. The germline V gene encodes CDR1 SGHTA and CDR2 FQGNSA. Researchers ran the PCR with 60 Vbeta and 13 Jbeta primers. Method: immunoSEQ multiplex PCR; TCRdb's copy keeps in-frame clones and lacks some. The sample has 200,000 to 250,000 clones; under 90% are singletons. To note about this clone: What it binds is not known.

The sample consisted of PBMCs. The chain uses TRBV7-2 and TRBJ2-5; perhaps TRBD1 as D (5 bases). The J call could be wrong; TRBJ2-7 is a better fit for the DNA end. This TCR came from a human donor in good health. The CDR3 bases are TGTGCCAGCAGCTACGGCAGGGACTCCTACGAGCAGTACTTC. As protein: CASSYGRDSYEQYF.